The 4 T cell receptor beta chains reported below all come from one sample, sequenced in a study of beta chain features in type 1 diabetes. Investigators reverse transcribed all isolated RNA, so they sequenced expressed TCRB transcripts. Assay used: immunoSEQ multiplex PCR; TCRdb lists only in-frame clones, some missing. The sample has some 160,000 clones, about 10% seen once. Study-level findings and limits: Significant though moderate, a shortening of TCRB CDR3s appeared in all four CD4+ subsets of Type 1 diabetes patients.

The antigens for these receptors are not known. Specimen: central memory CD4+ T cells from blood. All receptors derive from a woman aged 25 to 39 with type 1 diabetes.

This clone was detected only a few times. V usage is TRBV9 and J usage is TRBJ2-2; perhaps TRBD1 as D (6 bases). CDR3 length: 15 amino acids. Germline loops: CDR1 SGDLS, CDR2 YYNGEE. V shed 4 bases and J shed 1 base, with 11 bases lying between them. CDR3 nucleotide sequence: TGTGCCAGCAGCTCCCGGACAGTGAACACCGGGGAGCTGTTTTTT. Its translation: CASSSRTVNTGELFF.

This clone was counted between two and nine times. The chain couples TRBV7-9 to TRBJ2-1; 9 bases match TRBD2. The V segment lost 5 bases and the J segment 5 bases; nucleotides outside the gene matches: 7. CDR1 and CDR2 (germline): SEHNR, FQNEAQ (reference sequence). This CDR3 is built from 15 residues. CDR3 loop: CASSAGLAIHNEQFF. The CDR3, as DNA: TGTGCCAGCAGCGCCGGACTAGCGATACACAATGAGCAGTTCTTC.

This clone was counted a few times. The gene calls are TRBV7-3 and TRBJ2-2; D unclear. Per the germline V gene, CDR1 is SGHTA and CDR2 is FQGTGA. The CDR3 is made up of 13 amino acids. The ends were cut back, 5 bases at V and 5 bases at J, with 9 bases in the middle. CDR3 amino acids: CASSTSRTGELFF. Written as DNA, the CDR3 is TGTGCCAGCAGCACGTCTAGAACCGGGGAGCTGTTTTTT.

In its sample, this clone was seen a few times. Other DNA sequences in the same sample also yield this CDR3. DNA of the CDR3: TGTGCCAGCTCACCCGGGACAGCGACCTACGAGCAGTACTTC. It specifies CASSPGTATYEQYF. The chain has TRBV18 and TRBJ2-7, with 7 bases aligning to TRBD1. CDR1 KGHSH and CDR2 LQKENI come from the germline V gene. The CDR3 length is 14 residues. The J segment lost 2 bases and the V segment lost 3 bases, leaving 4 bases of the junction unmatched.